The rows below give T cell receptor beta chains drawn from one sample of a study of graft-versus-host responses after intestinal transplantation. Libraries were prepared by immunoSEQ multiplex PCR; TCRdb keeps only in-frame clonotypes and omits some of them. The table lists 50,000 to 75,000 clones, 90% to 95% of them singletons. These TCRs' antigens remain unknown. The input for sequencing was unstimulated CD4+ T cells sorted from spleen or lymph node cells, taken before transplant. The receptors shown here come from a human donor who was the organ donor for an intestinal transplant. Each CDR3 is given with its conserved first and last residue. D genes are given only for firm matches. The listing skips clone size in some rows; elsewhere it reads once, few, many or a size class.

cdr3_nt | cdr3_aa | clone_size | j_call | d_call | v_call
TGCGCCAGCAGCGGGACAGGGGAGGCCATTCAGTACTTC | CASSGTGEAIQYF | . | TRBJ2-4 | TRBD1 | TRBV5-1
TGCGCCAGCAGCCCAAGGGACAGCTACGAGCAGTACTTC | CASSPRDSYEQYF | . | TRBJ2-7 | TRBD1 | TRBV5-1
TGTGCCAGCAGCCGGACACGCAATAATTCACCCCTCCACTTT | CASSRTRNNSPLHF | . | TRBJ1-6 | . | TRBV6-5
TGTGCCAGCAGCTTAGCGCCGAACGAATACGAGCAGTACTTC | CASSLAPNEYEQYF | . | TRBJ2-7 | . | TRBV7-2
TGTGCCAGCAGCCCGGGACAACGAACAGATACGCAGTATTTT | CASSPGQRTDTQYF | . | TRBJ2-3 | . | TRBV5-4
TGTGCCAGCAGCGAGAATGGACAGGGGCCCTACAATGAGCAGTTCTTC | CASSENGQGPYNEQFF | . | TRBJ2-1 | TRBD1 | TRBV7-9
TGTGCCAGCAGCGGCCAACAGGGGGAGACCCAGTACTTC | CASSGQQGETQYF | . | TRBJ2-5 | TRBD1 | TRBV7-6
TGTGCCAGCAGCTTAGCAGGGAAATACAATGAGCAGTTCTTC | CASSLAGKYNEQFF | . | TRBJ2-1 | . | TRBV11-1
TGTGCCAGCAGCTTAGCTTGGGACAGGGTGGCCGCAGATACGCAGTATTTT | CASSLAWDRVAADTQYF | . | TRBJ2-3 | TRBD1 | TRBV7-9
TGTGCCAGCAGCACATCAGGGAACTATGGCTACACCTTC | CASSTSGNYGYTF | . | TRBJ1-2 | . | TRBV5-6
TGTGCCAGCTCACCCGGACTAGCGGGGGGGACAGATACGCAGTATTTT | CASSPGLAGGTDTQYF | . | TRBJ2-3 | TRBD2 | TRBV18
TGTGCCAGCTCACCAGGCGGGGGGGGTGCAGATACGCAGTATTTT | CASSPGGGGADTQYF | . | TRBJ2-3 | TRBD2 | TRBV18
TGCGCCAGCAGCCAGAAGACGGGGGGGCTTTTAGAGTATGAGCAGTTCTTC | CASSQKTGGLLEYEQFF | . | TRBJ2-1 | TRBD2 | TRBV4-1
TGTGCCAGCAGCTTAGACAGGGGCACTGAAGCTTTCTTT | CASSLDRGTEAFF | . | TRBJ1-1 | TRBD1 | TRBV7-2
TGTGCCAGCAGCAAACAGGGGGCCAAAAACATTCAGTACTTC | CASSKQGAKNIQYF | . | TRBJ2-4 | TRBD1 | TRBV5-4
TGTGCCAGCAGCTCGGCACAGGGGGCGCAGGGGGAGACCCAGTACTTC | CASSSAQGAQGETQYF | . | TRBJ2-5 | TRBD1 | TRBV11-2
TGCGCCAGCAGCTCCCAACAGGGTTTGACTGAAGCTTTCTTT | CASSSQQGLTEAFF | . | TRBJ1-1 | . | TRBV5-1
TGTGCCAGCAGCTTAGGTTGGGGTGGTAGCACAGATACGCAGTATTTT | CASSLGWGGSTDTQYF | . | TRBJ2-3 | . | TRBV7-2
TGTGCCAGCAGTTACAGGGCCGGGTATGGCTACACCTTC | CASSYRAGYGYTF | . | TRBJ1-2 | . | TRBV6-6
TGTGCCAGCAGTGTGCGGGTGACAGAGACCCAGTACTTC | CASSVRVTETQYF | . | TRBJ2-5 | . | TRBV2
TGTGCCAGCAGCGAATCCATTCGGGGACGGGGCAATCAGCCCCAGCATTTT | CASSESIRGRGNQPQHF | . | TRBJ1-5 | . | TRBV11-2
TGTGCCAGCAGCCAACCCCGGAGGGGGTGGACCGGAAACACCATATATTTT | CASSQPRRGWTGNTIYF | . | TRBJ1-3 | . | TRBV5-4
TGCGCCAGCAGCTGGATGGGACGGAACAATGAGCAGTTCTTC | CASSWMGRNNEQFF | . | TRBJ2-1 | . | TRBV5-1
TGTGCCAGCTCACAGGGAGGGTATGGCTACACCTTC | CASSQGGYGYTF | . | TRBJ1-2 | . | TRBV18
TGTGCCAGCAGCGTTCTGAGCACAGATACGCAGTATTTT | CASSVLSTDTQYF | . | TRBJ2-3 | . | TRBV9
TGTGCTAGTGGTTTGGCGACTAGCGGGGGGGGTGAGACCCAGTACTTC | CASGLATSGGGETQYF | . | TRBJ2-5 | TRBD2 | TRBV12-5
TGTGCCTGGACCCCTCATTTAACGAGCAATCAGCCCCAGCATTTT | CAWTPHLTSNQPQHF | . | TRBJ1-5 | . | TRBV30
TGTGCCAGCAGCGATGGCGGGGGCCCCTCCTACGAGCAGTACTTC | CASSDGGGPSYEQYF | . | TRBJ2-7 | . | TRBV9
TGTGCCAGCAGCTTGGGCTCAGGGACGAGAGCTTTCTTT | CASSLGSGTRAFF | . | TRBJ1-1 | . | TRBV7-2
TGTGCCAGCTCACCAATGGGACTGATGAACACTGAAGCTTTCTTT | CASSPMGLMNTEAFF | . | TRBJ1-1 | . | TRBV18
TGTGCCACCAGCAGAGAGGATCCCTGGGACACCTACAATGAGCAGTTCTTC | CATSREDPWDTYNEQFF | once | TRBJ2-1 | . | TRBV15
TGTGCCAGCAGTGATCGGGGGATCGGAGAAAAACTGTTTTTT | CASSDRGIGEKLFF | . | TRBJ1-4 | . | TRBV6-1
TGTGCCAGCAGCTTGCGTCGCGGGGGCATGAACACCGGGGAGCTGTTTTTT | CASSLRRGGMNTGELFF | . | TRBJ2-2 | . | TRBV5-4
TGTGCCAGCAGCTTAATCGGGACTAGCGGGGGGTGGGATCAAGAGACCCAGTACTTC | CASSLIGTSGGWDQETQYF | . | TRBJ2-5 | TRBD2 | TRBV7-2
TGTGCCAGTAGTTCGACAGGGCGGTCCGGGGAGCTGTTTTTT | CASSSTGRSGELFF | . | TRBJ2-2 | TRBD1 | TRBV19
TGTGCCAGCAGTTTATCGCCCAGCCCTAGCACAGATACGCAGTATTTT | CASSLSPSPSTDTQYF | . | TRBJ2-3 | . | TRBV27
TGTGCCAGCAGCGGGACAGGGCCACGGGAGACCCAGTACTTC | CASSGTGPRETQYF | . | TRBJ2-5 | TRBD1 | TRBV2
TGTGCCAGCAGCTTGTCGACAGGGCGGGCTAACTATGGCTACACCTTC | CASSLSTGRANYGYTF | . | TRBJ1-2 | TRBD1 | TRBV5-5
TGTGCCAGCAGCTCCCGGGACAGGGTTTATGGCTACACCTTC | CASSSRDRVYGYTF | . | TRBJ1-2 | TRBD1 | TRBV14
TGCGCCAGCAGCATGAAATTTGGGACCACGAACACCGGGGAGCTGTTTTTT | CASSMKFGTTNTGELFF | . | TRBJ2-2 | . | TRBV5-1
TGTGCCAGCAGCTGGGGGCAGACCACAGATACGCAGTATTTT | CASSWGQTTDTQYF | . | TRBJ2-3 | . | TRBV7-2
TGTGCCAGCAGTGAAGGGTGGGGAAACTATGGCTACACCTTC | CASSEGWGNYGYTF | . | TRBJ1-2 | . | TRBV28
TGTGCCAGCAGCATTCGGGGGTACCACACAGATACGCAGTATTTT | CASSIRGYHTDTQYF | . | TRBJ2-3 | . | TRBV9
TGCGCCAGCAGCCAAGATCGGGCTAGCGGGGGAAGTGCTGCGTTCTTC | CASSQDRASGGSAAFF | . | TRBJ2-1 | TRBD2 | TRBV4-1
TGTGCCAGCAGTTCTGGACAGGGGGCTTTTTCTGAAGCTTTCTTT | CASSSGQGAFSEAFF | . | TRBJ1-1 | TRBD1 | TRBV27
TGTGCCAGCAGCTTGGCAACCTATGGCTACACCTTC | CASSLATYGYTF | . | TRBJ1-2 | . | TRBV5-5
TGTGCCAGCTCACCACAAGCGGGGGGGCACGAGCAGTACTTC | CASSPQAGGHEQYF | . | TRBJ2-7 | TRBD2 | TRBV18
TGTGCCAGCAGTCCGGACCCTTATAGCAATCAGCCCCAGCATTTT | CASSPDPYSNQPQHF | . | TRBJ1-5 | . | TRBV6-5
TGTGCCAGTAGTATAGCAGACGGACGTCGGTCTGGAAACACCATATATTTT | CASSIADGRRSGNTIYF | few | TRBJ1-3 | . | TRBV19
TGTGCCAGCAGTTTGAGGGCGGGGCTTTCTGGCGAGCAGTACTTC | CASSLRAGLSGEQYF | . | TRBJ2-7 | . | TRBV27
TGTGCCAGCAGCTTAGCAGGGCGCGATGAGCAGTTCTTC | CASSLAGRDEQFF | . | TRBJ2-1 | . | TRBV7-9
TGTGCCAGCAGCTTAGTCGGGGCACACAGAGACGAGCAGTACTTC | CASSLVGAHRDEQYF | . | TRBJ2-7 | . | TRBV7-2
TGCGCCAGCAGCCAGGGGGCGGGCGCTTGGAATACGCAGTATTTT | CASSQGAGAWNTQYF | once | TRBJ2-3 | . | TRBV4-3
TGTGCCAGCAGCTCACCCTCTGGGGGAGTAGGTGGCTACACCTTC | CASSSPSGGVGGYTF | . | TRBJ1-2 | . | TRBV6-6